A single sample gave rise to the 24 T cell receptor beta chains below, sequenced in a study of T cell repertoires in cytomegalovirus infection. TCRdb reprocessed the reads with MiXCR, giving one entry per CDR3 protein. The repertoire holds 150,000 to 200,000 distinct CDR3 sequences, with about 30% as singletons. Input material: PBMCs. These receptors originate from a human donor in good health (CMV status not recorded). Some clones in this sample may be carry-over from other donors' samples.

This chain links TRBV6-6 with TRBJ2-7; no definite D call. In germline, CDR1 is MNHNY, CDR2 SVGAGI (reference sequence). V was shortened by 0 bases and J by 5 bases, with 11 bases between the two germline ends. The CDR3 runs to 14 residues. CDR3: CASSYSTFNDEQYF. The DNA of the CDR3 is TGTGCCAGCAGTTACTCGACATTCAACGACGAGCAGTACTTC.

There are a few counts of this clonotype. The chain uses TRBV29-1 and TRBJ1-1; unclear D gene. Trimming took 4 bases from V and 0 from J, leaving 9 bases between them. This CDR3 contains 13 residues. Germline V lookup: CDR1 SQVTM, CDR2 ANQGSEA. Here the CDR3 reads CSVAQQLNTEAFF. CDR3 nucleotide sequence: TGCAGCGTTGCTCAACAGTTGAACACTGAAGCTTTCTTT.

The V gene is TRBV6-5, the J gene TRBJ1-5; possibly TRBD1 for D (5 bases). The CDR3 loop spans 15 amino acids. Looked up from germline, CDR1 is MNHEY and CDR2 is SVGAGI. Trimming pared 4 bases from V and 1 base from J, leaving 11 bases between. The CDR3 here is CASSSHRQSNQPQHF. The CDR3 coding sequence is TGTGCCAGCAGTTCCCACCGACAGAGCAATCAGCCCCAGCATTTT.

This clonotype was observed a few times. CDR3 DNA sequence: TGTGCCAGCAGCGTACCGGGGACAGGTGAAGCTTTCTTT. It codes for CASSVPGTGEAFF. This chain links TRBV6-6 with TRBJ1-1; 8 bases agree with TRBD1. The CDR3 has 13 amino acids. In germline, CDR1 is MNHNY, CDR2 SVGAGI (reference sequence). With V trimmed by 6 bases and J by 7 bases, 7 bases remained unmatched.

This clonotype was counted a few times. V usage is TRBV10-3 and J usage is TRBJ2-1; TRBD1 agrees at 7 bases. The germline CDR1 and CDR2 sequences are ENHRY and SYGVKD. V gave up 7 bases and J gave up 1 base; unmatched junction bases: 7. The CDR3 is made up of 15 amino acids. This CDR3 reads CAIMGQGESYNEQFF. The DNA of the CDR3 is TGTGCCATCATGGGCCAGGGGGAATCCTACAATGAGCAGTTCTTC.

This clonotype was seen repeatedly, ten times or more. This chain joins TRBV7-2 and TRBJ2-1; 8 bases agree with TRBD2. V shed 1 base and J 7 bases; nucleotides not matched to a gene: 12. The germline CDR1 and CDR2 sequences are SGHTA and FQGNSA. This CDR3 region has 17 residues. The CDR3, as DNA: TGTGCCAGCAGCTTAGGCCGGCGGGGGGCCCTCAAAAATGAGCAGTTCTTC. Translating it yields CASSLGRRGALKNEQFF.

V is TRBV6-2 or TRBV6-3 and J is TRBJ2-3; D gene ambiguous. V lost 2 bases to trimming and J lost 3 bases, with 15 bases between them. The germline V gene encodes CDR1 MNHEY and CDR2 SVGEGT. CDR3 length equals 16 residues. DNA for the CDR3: TGTGCCAGCAGTTACGAAAGGGCATCTCTTACAGATACGCAGTATTTT. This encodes CASSYERASLTDTQYF.

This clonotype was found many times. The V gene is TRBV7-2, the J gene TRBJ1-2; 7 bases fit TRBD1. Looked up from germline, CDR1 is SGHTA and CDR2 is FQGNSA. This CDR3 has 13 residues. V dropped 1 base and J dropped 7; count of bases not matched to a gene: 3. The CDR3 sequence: CASSLETGPGYTF. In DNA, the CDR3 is TGTGCCAGCAGCTTAGAGACAGGGCCTGGCTACACCTTC.

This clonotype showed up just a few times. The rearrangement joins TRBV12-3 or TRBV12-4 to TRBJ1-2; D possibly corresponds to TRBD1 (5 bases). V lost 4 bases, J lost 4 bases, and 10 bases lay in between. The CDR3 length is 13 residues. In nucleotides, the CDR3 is TGTGCCAGCAGTTCAGGGAACCTCTATGGCTACACCTTC. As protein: CASSSGNLYGYTF.

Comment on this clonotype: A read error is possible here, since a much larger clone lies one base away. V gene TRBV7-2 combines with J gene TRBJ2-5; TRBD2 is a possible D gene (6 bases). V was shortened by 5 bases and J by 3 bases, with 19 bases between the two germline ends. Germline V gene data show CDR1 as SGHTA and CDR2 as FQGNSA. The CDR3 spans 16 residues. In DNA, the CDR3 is TGTGCCAGCAGCCCTGCGTGGAGGGGCATTGAAGAGACCCAGTACTTC. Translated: CASSPAWRGIEETQYF.

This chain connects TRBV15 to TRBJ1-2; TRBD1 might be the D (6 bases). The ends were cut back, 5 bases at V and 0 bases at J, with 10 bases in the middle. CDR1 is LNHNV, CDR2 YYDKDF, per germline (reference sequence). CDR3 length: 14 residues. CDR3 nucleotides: TGTGCCACCAGCGGGGGCCAAGCTAACTATGGCTACACCTTC. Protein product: CATSGGQANYGYTF.

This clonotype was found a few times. CDR3: CASSTTESAEAFF. The CDR3, as DNA: TGTGCCAGCAGTACAACCGAGTCCGCTGAAGCTTTCTTT. J is TRBJ1-1 and V is TRBV12-3 or TRBV12-4; D remains unclear. This CDR3 is built from 13 residues. Trimming took 5 bases from V and 6 from J, leaving 13 bases between them.

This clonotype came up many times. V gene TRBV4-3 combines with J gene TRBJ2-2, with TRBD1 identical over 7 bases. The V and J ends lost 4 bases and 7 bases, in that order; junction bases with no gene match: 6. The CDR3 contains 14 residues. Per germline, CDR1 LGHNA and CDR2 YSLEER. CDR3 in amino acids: CASSRYRGGGELFF. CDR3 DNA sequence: TGCGCCAGCAGCCGGTACAGGGGTGGCGGGGAGCTGTTTTTT.

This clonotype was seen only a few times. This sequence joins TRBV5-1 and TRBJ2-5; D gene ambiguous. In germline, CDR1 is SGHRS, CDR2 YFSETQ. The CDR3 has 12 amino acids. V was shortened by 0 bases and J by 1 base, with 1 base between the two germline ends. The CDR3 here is CASSLGQETQYF. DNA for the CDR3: TGCGCCAGCAGCTTGGGCCAAGAGACCCAGTACTTC. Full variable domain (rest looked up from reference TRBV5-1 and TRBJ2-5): KAGVTQTPRYLIKTRGQQVTLSCSPISGHRSVSWYQQTPGQGLQFLFEYFSETQRNKGNFPGRFSGRQFSNSRSEMNVSTLELGDSALYLCASSLGQETQYFGPGTRLLVL.

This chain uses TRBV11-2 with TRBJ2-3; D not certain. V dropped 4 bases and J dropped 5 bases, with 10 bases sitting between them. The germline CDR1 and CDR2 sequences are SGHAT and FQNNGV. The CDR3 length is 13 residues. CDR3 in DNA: TGTGCCAGCAGCTCCGACACGGGAGATACGCAGTATTTT. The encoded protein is CASSSDTGDTQYF.

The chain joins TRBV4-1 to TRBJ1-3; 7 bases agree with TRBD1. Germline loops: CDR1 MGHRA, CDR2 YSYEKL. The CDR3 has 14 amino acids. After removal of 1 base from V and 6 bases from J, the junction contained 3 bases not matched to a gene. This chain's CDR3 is CASSQGQGENTIYF. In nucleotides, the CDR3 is TGCGCCAGCAGCCAAGGACAGGGTGAAAACACCATATATTTT.

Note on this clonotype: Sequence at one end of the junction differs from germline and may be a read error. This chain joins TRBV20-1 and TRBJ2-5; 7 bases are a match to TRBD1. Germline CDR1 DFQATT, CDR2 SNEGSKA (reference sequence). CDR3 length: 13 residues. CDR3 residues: CGARAGGQETQYF. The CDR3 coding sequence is TGCGGTGCTAGAGCAGGGGGCCAAGAGACCCAGTACTTC.

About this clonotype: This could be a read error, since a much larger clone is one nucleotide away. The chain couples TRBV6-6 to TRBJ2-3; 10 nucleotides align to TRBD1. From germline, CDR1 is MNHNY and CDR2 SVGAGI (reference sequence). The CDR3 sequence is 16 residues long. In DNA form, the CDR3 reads TGTGCCAGCATTTACTCGCGACAGGGGGCCGCAGATACGCAGTATTTT. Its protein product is CASIYSRQGAADTQYF.

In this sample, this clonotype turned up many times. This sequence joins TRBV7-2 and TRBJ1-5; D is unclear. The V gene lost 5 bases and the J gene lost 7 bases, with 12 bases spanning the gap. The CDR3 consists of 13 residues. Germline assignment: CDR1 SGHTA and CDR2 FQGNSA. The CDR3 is CASSPSGKQPQHF. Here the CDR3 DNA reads TGTGCCAGCAGCCCTAGCGGAAAGCAGCCCCAGCATTTT.

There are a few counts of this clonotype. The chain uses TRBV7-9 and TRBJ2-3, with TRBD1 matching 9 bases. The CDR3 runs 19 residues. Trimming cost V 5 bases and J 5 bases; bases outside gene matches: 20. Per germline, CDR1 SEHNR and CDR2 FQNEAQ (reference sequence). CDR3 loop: CASSHSIPSGQGRIDTQYF. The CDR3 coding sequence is TGTGCCAGCAGCCACTCCATCCCAAGTGGACAGGGGAGAATAGATACGCAGTATTTT.

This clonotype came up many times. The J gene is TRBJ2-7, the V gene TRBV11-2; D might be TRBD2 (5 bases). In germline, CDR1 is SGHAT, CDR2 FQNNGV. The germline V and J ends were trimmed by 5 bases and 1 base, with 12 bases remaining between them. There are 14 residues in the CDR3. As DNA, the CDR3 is TGTGCCAGCAGCACATCTGGAGGATCCTACGAGCAGTACTTC. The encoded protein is CASSTSGGSYEQYF.

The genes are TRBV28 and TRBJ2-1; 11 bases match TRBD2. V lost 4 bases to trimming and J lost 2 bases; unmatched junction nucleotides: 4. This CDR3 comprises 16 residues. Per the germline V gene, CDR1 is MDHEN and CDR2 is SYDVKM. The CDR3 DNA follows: TGTGCCAGCAGTTCCTTTAGCGGGGGGGCCTACAATGAGCAGTTCTTC. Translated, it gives CASSSFSGGAYNEQFF.

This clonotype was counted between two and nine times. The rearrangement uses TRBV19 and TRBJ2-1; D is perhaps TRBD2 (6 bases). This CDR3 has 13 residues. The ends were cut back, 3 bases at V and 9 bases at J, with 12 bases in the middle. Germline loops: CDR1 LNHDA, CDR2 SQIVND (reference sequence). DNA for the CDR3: TGTGCCAGTAGTATCGGGGGACCGGGTGAGCAGTTCTTC. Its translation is CASSIGGPGEQFF. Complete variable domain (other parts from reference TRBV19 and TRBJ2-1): DGGITQSPKYLFRKEGQNVTLSCEQNLNHDAMYWYRQDPGQGLRLIYYSQIVNDFQKGDIAEGYSVSREKKESFPLTVTSAQKNPTAFYLCASSIGGPGEQFFGPGTRLTVL.

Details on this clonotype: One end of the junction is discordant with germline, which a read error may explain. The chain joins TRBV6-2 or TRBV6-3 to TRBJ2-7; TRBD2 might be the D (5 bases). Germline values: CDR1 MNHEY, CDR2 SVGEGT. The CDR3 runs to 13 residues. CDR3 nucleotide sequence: TGTGCCAGCAATTACTCTTTGGACGCGGGGCAGTACTTC. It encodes CASNYSLDAGQYF.